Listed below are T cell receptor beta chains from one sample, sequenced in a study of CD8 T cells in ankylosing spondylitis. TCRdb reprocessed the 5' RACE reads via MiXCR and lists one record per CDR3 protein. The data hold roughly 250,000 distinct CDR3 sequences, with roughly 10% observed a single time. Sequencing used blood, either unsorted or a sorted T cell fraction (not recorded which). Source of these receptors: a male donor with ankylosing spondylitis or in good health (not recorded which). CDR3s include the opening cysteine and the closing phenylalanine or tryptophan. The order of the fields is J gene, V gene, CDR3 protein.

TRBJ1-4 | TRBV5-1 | CASSLQQGKGEKLFF
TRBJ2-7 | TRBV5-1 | CASSLGTSRGYEQYF
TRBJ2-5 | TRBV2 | CARGGQASEETQYF
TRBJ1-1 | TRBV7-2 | CASSLGGLKTEAFF
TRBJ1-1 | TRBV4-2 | CASEGTGDKGTEAFF
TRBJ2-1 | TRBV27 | CASRTGLHNEQFF
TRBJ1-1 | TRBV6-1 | CASRLNRVNTEAFF
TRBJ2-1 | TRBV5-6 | CASSPTGRVTEQFF
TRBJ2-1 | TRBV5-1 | CASSTGDRYNEQFF
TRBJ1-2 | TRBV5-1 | CASSPGQGGNYGYTF
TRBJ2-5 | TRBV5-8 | CASSFRTVRETQYF
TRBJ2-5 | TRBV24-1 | CATSDPGTGGGETQYF
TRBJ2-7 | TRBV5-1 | CASSLFGTRYEQYF
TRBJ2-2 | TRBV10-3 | CAISTGGLRTGELFF
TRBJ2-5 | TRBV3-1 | CASSQGWTQYF
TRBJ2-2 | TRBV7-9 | CASSRTGSANTGELFF
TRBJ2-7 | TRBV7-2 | CASSLALAGEQYF
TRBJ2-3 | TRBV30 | CAWSGQGGDTQYF
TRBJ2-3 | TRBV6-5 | CASRYPFYAGDTDTQYF
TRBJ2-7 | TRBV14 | CASSPIWGDEQYF
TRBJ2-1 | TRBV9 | CAGLGQFF
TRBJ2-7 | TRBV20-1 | CSASETGYEQYF
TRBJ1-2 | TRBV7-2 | CASTITGGNYGYTF
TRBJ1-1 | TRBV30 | CALKDTETSEAFF